Each of the 25 T cell receptor beta chains below was sequenced from the same sample in a study of monozygotic twins with inflammatory bowel disease. TCRdb reprocessed the 5' RACE reads, keeping one entry per CDR3 protein, no DNA. The table lists fewer than 350,000 distinct CDR3 sequences. The source material was blood. These receptor sequences come from a human donor with ulcerative colitis or Crohn's disease, or a healthy co-twin of an affected twin (not recorded which).

The chain links TRBV29-1 to TRBJ2-1; the TCRdb D gene call, TRBD2, has no DNA to confirm it. The CDR3 covers 13 residues. Germline V gives CDR1 SQVTM, CDR2 ANQGSEA. CDR3 residues: CSGRTSGSNEQFF.

The chain employs TRBV5-1 and TRBJ1-1; TCRdb calls TRBD1, which cannot be checked without DNA. Germline V gene data show CDR1 as SGHRS and CDR2 as YFSETQ. This CDR3 spans 16 amino acids. The CDR3 protein is CASSWGLLGDGTEAFF. Drawing the rest from reference TRBV5-1 and TRBJ1-1, the complete variable domain is KAGVTQTPRYLIKTRGQQVTLSCSPISGHRSVSWYQQTPGQGLQFLFEYFSETQRNKGNFPGRFSGRQFSNSRSEMNVSTLELGDSALYLCASSWGLLGDGTEAFFGQGTRLTVV.

The CDR3 sequence is CASSLEAGGGNEQFF. The chain employs TRBV5-5 and TRBJ2-1; the D gene TCRdb calls, TRBD1, cannot be checked with no DNA. The CDR3 contains 15 residues. Per germline, CDR1 SGHKS and CDR2 YYEKEE (reference sequence).

J is TRBJ2-1 and V is TRBV11-2; TCRdb outputs TRBD2, but without DNA this stays unchecked. Germline CDR1 is SGHAT and CDR2 is FQNNGV. This CDR3 spans 17 amino acids. The CDR3 protein is CASSLGGGPLSYNEQFF.

The CDR3 sequence: CASSPGLIPGEQYF. The chain uses TRBV7-2 and TRBJ2-7; TCRdb gives TRBD1 as the D gene, but with no DNA this cannot be confirmed. Germline CDR1 SGHTA, CDR2 FQGNSA. CDR3 length: 14 residues.

The chain employs TRBV12-3 or TRBV12-4 and TRBJ2-3. The CDR3 is 12 residues long. The CDR3 protein is CASTNLVDTQYF.

This sequence joins TRBV28 and TRBJ2-1; without DNA, the TCRdb call of TRBD1 cannot be checked. This CDR3 is built from 16 residues. Germline lookup yields CDR1 MDHEN and CDR2 SYDVKM. CDR3 protein: CASIGVGREAYNEQFF.

V gene TRBV11-2 combines with J gene TRBJ2-5; the TRBD1 assignment by TCRdb is unverifiable without DNA. Germline V gene data show CDR1 as SGHAT and CDR2 as FQNNGV. This CDR3 has 15 residues. CDR3 sequence reads: CASSLVAGTGETQYF.

This chain links TRBV4-1 with TRBJ2-1; with no DNA, the TCRdb D assignment of TRBD1 cannot be verified. The CDR3 is made up of 16 amino acids. Germline-derived CDR1 and CDR2 are MGHRA and YSYEKL. CDR3 protein: CASSPVGGSPYNEQFF.

The chain combines TRBV4-3 with TRBJ1-1; no DNA is available, so the TRBD1 call from TCRdb remains unchecked. This CDR3 spans 16 amino acids. The germline CDR1 and CDR2 sequences are LGHNA and YSLEER. This chain's CDR3 is CASSQDRGRRNTEAFF.

The rearrangement links TRBV15 to TRBJ2-1. There are 14 residues in the CDR3. Looked up from germline, CDR1 is LNHNV and CDR2 is YYDKDF (reference sequence). The CDR3 reads CATSREIGYNEQFF.

The chain is built from TRBV5-5 and TRBJ2-7; TCRdb calls TRBD1, which cannot be checked without DNA. The CDR3 loop spans 15 amino acids. Germline lookup yields CDR1 SGHKS and CDR2 YYEKEE (reference sequence). The CDR3: CASSLPGTGYEEQYF.

The gene calls are TRBV3-1 and TRBJ2-1; the D call of TRBD2 rests on TCRdb alone, since no DNA is present to check it. CDR1 and CDR2 from the germline V gene are LGHDT and YNNKEL (reference sequence). The CDR3 has 17 amino acids. CDR3 sequence reads: CASSQDIASGRAAEQFF.

CDR3 sequence: CASSSHGQGADGYTF. The chain joins TRBV5-1 to TRBJ1-2; no DNA is available, so the TRBD1 call from TCRdb remains unchecked. The germline V gene has CDR1 SGHRS and CDR2 YFSETQ. The CDR3 sequence is 15 residues long.

The chain recombines TRBV6-1 with TRBJ2-1; the TCRdb D gene call, TRBD1, has no DNA to confirm it. The CDR3 totals 15 residues. CDR1 and CDR2 from the germline V gene are MNHNS and SASEGT. The CDR3 loop is CASSGTEISYNEQFF.

The chain has TRBV5-6 and TRBJ2-1; the D call from TCRdb, TRBD2, cannot be confirmed without DNA. CDR1 is SGHDT, CDR2 YYEEEE, per germline. This CDR3 has 16 amino acids. The CDR3 spells CASSLGAGGSYNEQFF.

This chain uses TRBV12-3 or TRBV12-4 with TRBJ2-1; TCRdb designates TRBD2, a call that cannot be tested without DNA. The CDR3 extends over 16 amino acids. This chain's CDR3 is CASSRSAGTGSNEQFF.

This sequence joins TRBV24-1 and TRBJ2-2. The CDR3 loop spans 13 amino acids. Per germline, CDR1 KGHDR and CDR2 SFDVKD. The CDR3 reads CATSDVGTGELFF.

This chain uses TRBV5-1 with TRBJ2-7. Germline V gene data show CDR1 as SGHRS and CDR2 as YFSETQ. CDR3 length equals 12 residues. The CDR3 loop reads CASSWNDYEQYF.

V gene TRBV12-3 or TRBV12-4 combines with J gene TRBJ1-5; TCRdb lists TRBD1, though no DNA is available to test this call. This CDR3 spans 16 amino acids. The CDR3 protein is CASSVRGQYSNQPQHF.

This chain links TRBV28 with TRBJ2-7; lacking DNA, the TRBD2 call made by TCRdb goes unchecked. Germline V gives CDR1 MDHEN, CDR2 SYDVKM. The CDR3 is made up of 13 amino acids. The CDR3 loop is CASAPGLPYEQYF.

The chain links TRBV7-9 to TRBJ2-5; TCRdb designates TRBD1, a call that cannot be tested without DNA. The CDR3 contains 17 residues. CDR1 is SEHNR and CDR2 is FQNEAQ in the germline V gene (reference sequence). CDR3 residues: CASRPLRDEGDQETQYF. Filled out from reference TRBV7-9 and TRBJ2-5, the complete variable domain reads DTGVSQNPRHKITKRGQNVTFRCDPISEHNRLYWYRQTLGQGPEFLTYFQNEAQLEKSRLLSDRFSAERPKGSFSTLEIQRTEQGDSAMYLCASRPLRDEGDQETQYFGPGTRLLVL.

The gene calls are TRBV24-1 and TRBJ1-5; TCRdb's D gene call, TRBD1, goes unchecked for lack of DNA. The CDR3 covers 14 residues. The germline V gene has CDR1 KGHDR and CDR2 SFDVKD. The CDR3 sequence: CATRASGSEQPQHF.

V gene TRBV28 combines with J gene TRBJ1-1; TCRdb's D call, TRBD1, is unchecked because there is no DNA. The CDR3 is 13 residues long. Per germline, CDR1 MDHEN and CDR2 SYDVKM. This chain's CDR3 is CASSLTGGPEAFF.

The chain employs TRBV7-2 and TRBJ2-4; TCRdb gives TRBD2 as the D gene, but with no DNA this cannot be confirmed. The CDR3 totals 15 residues. The germline V gene encodes CDR1 SGHTA and CDR2 FQGNSA. The CDR3: CASSQDRGPGRIQYF.